This paragraph reports one T cell receptor beta chain. Under the authors' procedure: Counts of nucleated cells, estimated from reference gene primer amplification, were obtained. Some clones are missing from TCRdb's copy, which holds only in-frame ones; the method was immunoSEQ multiplex PCR. The V and J calls and clone size are taken from that table; D and trimming were inferred from the DNA. The sample contains roughly 330,000 clones, about 87% of which appear only once. The CDR3 consists of 17 residues. Germline V gene data show CDR1 as LGHNA and CDR2 as YSLEER. V was clipped by 0 bases and J by 5 bases, with 19 bases between them. The source of the sample is a study of blood T cell repertoires in COVID-19. Across the study: PBMCs, B-cell-depleted T cells, or T cells provided the cDNA or gDNA that made up the material.

The rearrangement uses TRBV4-3 and TRBJ1-2; D unclear. This TCR came from a woman aged 25 to 39 who had recovered from COVID-19. Sample: PBMCs or T cells enriched from blood (not recorded which). In nucleotides, the CDR3 is TGCGCCAGCAGCCAAGATCTTGTTGAGCACAGCTATTATGGCTACACCTTC. Its translation: CASSQDLVEHSYYGYTF.